This T cell receptor beta chain originates from a study of blood T cell repertoires in COVID-19. The V end was cut by 3 bases, the J end by 4 bases, with 12 bases between. In germline, CDR1 is LNHNV, CDR2 YYDKDF (reference sequence). This CDR3 is 14 amino acids long. The data were produced by immunoSEQ multiplex PCR, yet TCRdb's version contains in-frame clones alone and is incomplete. Of more than 85,000 clones listed, almost 85% are singletons. The specimen sequenced was peripheral blood. This clonotype was sampled from a man aged 70-80 years with acute or convalescent COVID-19. J is TRBJ2-5 and V is TRBV15; D might be TRBD2 (5 bases). The CDR3 nucleotides are TGTGCCACCAGCAGTTCGGGGAGCTCAGAGACCCAGTACTTC. It encodes CATSSSGSSETQYF. The full variable domain, in which reference TRBV15 and TRBJ2-5 provide the parts outside the CDR3, is DAMVIQNPRYQVTQFGKPVTLSCSQTLNHNVMYWYQQKSSQAPKLLFHYYDKDFNNEADTPDNFQSRRPNTSFCFLDIRSPGLGDTAMYLCATSSSGSSETQYFGPGTRLLVL.